The rows below give T cell receptor beta chains drawn from one sample of a study of Ad26.COV2.S vaccination and SARS-CoV-2 variants. Data came from immunoSEQ multiplex PCR; TCRdb stores just in-frame clones and leaves some out. The data contain around 500,000 clones, about 89% of them seen just once; the ten biggest clones take up approximately 1.7%. The starting material was peripheral blood, obtained in a trial of Ad26.COV2.S vaccine versus placebo. Receptor source: a person between 18 and 60 years old who received the Ad26.COV2.S COVID-19 vaccine or a placebo. Each CDR3 is given with its conserved first and last residue. D genes are given only for firm matches. Clone size is given for some rows only: seen once, a few or many times, or a class if the clone is expanded.

D gene	J gene	V gene	clone size	CDR3 protein	CDR3 DNA
NA	TRBJ1-5	TRBV12-5	NA	CASGPFDYGVCNQPQHF	TGTGCTAGTGGTCCCTTCGATTATGGGGTTTGCAATCAGCCCCAGCATTTT
NA	TRBJ1-1	TRBV7-9	NA	CASSFVGGLTEAFF	TGTGCCAGCAGCTTTGTCGGCGGATTAACTGAAGCTTTCTTT
TRBD1	TRBJ1-1	TRBV6-5	NA	CASSYWWDSEAFF	TGTGCCAGCAGTTACTGGTGGGACAGCGAAGCTTTCTTT
NA	TRBJ1-1	TRBV27	NA	CASSLLARPYTEAFF	TGTGCCAGCAGTTTATTAGCCCGGCCTTACACTGAAGCTTTCTTT
NA	TRBJ1-4	TRBV3-1/TRBV3-2	NA	CASSQGSNSWVWANEKLFF	TGTGCCAGCAGCCAAGGGAGTAACAGTTGGGTCTGGGCTAATGAAAAACTGTTTTTT
NA	TRBJ2-7	TRBV15	NA	CATSSLPRAGGIYEQYF	TGTGCCACCAGCAGCCTACCCCGGGCCGGGGGCATCTACGAGCAGTACTTC
TRBD2	TRBJ2-1	TRBV5-1	NA	CASSSSGSSYNEQFF	TGCGCCAGCAGCTCTAGCGGGTCATCCTACAATGAGCAGTTCTTC
TRBD1	TRBJ2-7	TRBV6-5	NA	CASKQPGQGLYEQYF	TGTGCCAGCAAACAACCGGGACAGGGTTTGTACGAGCAGTACTTC
NA	TRBJ2-7	TRBV5-4	NA	CASSLGVSYEQYF	TGTGCCAGCAGCTTGGGGGTCTCCTACGAGCAGTACTTC
NA	TRBJ1-6	TRBV19	NA	CASSPAGLGYNSPLHF	TGTGCCAGTAGTCCCGCAGGGCTCGGCTATAATTCACCCCTCCACTTT
TRBD2	TRBJ2-2	TRBV3-1/TRBV3-2	NA	CASSLRLAGGPNTGELFF	TGTGCCAGCAGCCTTAGACTAGCGGGAGGCCCAAACACCGGGGAGCTGTTTTTT
NA	TRBJ2-3	TRBV18	NA	CASSIAPVGLTDTQYF	TGTGCCAGCTCAATTGCGCCTGTGGGCCTCACAGATACGCAGTATTTT
TRBD2	TRBJ2-1	TRBV28	NA	CASSPPASGRGEQFF	TGTGCCAGCAGCCCGCCGGCTAGCGGGAGGGGTGAGCAGTTCTTC
TRBD2	TRBJ2-2	TRBV18	NA	CASSRLAGNTGELFF	TGTGCCAGCTCCCGGCTAGCGGGGAACACCGGGGAGCTGTTTTTT
TRBD2	TRBJ2-1	TRBV25-1	NA	CASSEWGGGSYNEQFF	TGTGCCAGCAGTGAATGGGGGGGAGGGTCCTACAATGAGCAGTTCTTC
TRBD1	TRBJ2-7	TRBV19	NA	CASSIIQGSSYEQYF	TGTGCCAGTAGTATCATACAGGGGAGCTCCTACGAGCAGTACTTC
NA	TRBJ1-1	TRBV7-8	NA	CASSLIPLYTEAFF	TGTGCCAGCAGCTTGATCCCCCTATACACTGAAGCTTTCTTT
NA	TRBJ2-7	TRBV2	NA	CASSEARQTYEQYF	TGTGCCAGCAGTGAAGCGCGACAGACCTACGAGCAGTACTTC
TRBD1	TRBJ1-4	TRBV27	few	CASTDRGNHSNEKLFF	TGTGCCAGCACCGACAGGGGCAATCACAGTAATGAAAAACTGTTTTTT
NA	TRBJ1-1	TRBV7-2	NA	CASSLDRSGSNTEAFF	TGTGCCAGCAGCTTAGACAGGTCAGGATCGAACACTGAAGCTTTCTTT
TRBD1	TRBJ2-3	TRBV7-8	NA	CASSLVTGSLSSTDTQYF	TGTGCCAGCAGCTTAGTGACAGGGAGCCTCTCTAGCACAGATACGCAGTATTTT
NA	TRBJ2-7	TRBV11-2	NA	CASSLEGYEQYF	TGTGCCAGCAGCTTAGAGGGGTACGAGCAGTACTTC
NA	TRBJ2-1	TRBV29-1	few	CSVSTRSSYNEQFF	TGCAGCGTTTCGACTCGGAGCTCCTACAATGAGCAGTTCTTC
TRBD2	TRBJ2-1	TRBV6-6	NA	CASSSQLAGVNEQFF	TGTGCCAGCAGTTCCCAACTAGCGGGAGTTAATGAGCAGTTCTTC
NA	TRBJ2-5	TRBV4-1	NA	CASSQDSTGRETQYF	TGCGCCAGCAGCCAAGACTCGACGGGACGGGAGACCCAGTACTTC
NA	TRBJ2-1	TRBV18	NA	CASSQTSTSYNEQFF	TGTGCCAGCTCACAAACCTCGACTAGCTACAATGAGCAGTTCTTC
NA	TRBJ2-3	TRBV5-1	NA	CASSLPQSDTDTQYF	TGCGCCAGCAGCTTGCCCCAGTCCGACACAGATACGCAGTATTTT
TRBD1	TRBJ2-3	TRBV9	NA	CASSGQGSDTQYF	TGTGCCAGCAGCGGACAGGGTTCCGATACGCAGTATTTT
TRBD1	TRBJ2-4	TRBV6-4	NA	CASSERQGSNIQYF	TGTGCCAGCAGTGAACGACAGGGTTCAAACATTCAGTACTTC
NA	TRBJ1-2	TRBV2	NA	CASSGKGLIIGGYGYTF	TGTGCCAGCAGTGGGAAGGGACTCATAATCGGGGGCTATGGCTACACCTTC
NA	TRBJ1-1	TRBV6-5	once	CASSRPGKREAFF	TGTGCCAGCAGTCGGCCAGGGAAAAGAGAAGCTTTCTTT